A selection of T cell receptor beta chains follows, all from one sample in a study of shared clonotypes between healthy human individuals. Method: immunoSEQ multiplex PCR; TCRdb's copy keeps in-frame clones and lacks some. The sample shows hundreds of thousands of clones, roughly 72% of them seen only once. Sequencing was performed on PBMCs. The receptors were sampled from a woman between 35 and 50 years old in good health. Some clones in this sample may be carry-over from other donors' samples. Both conserved end residues are part of each CDR3. Expanded clones are given a class, and other clones once, few, many or no size at all.

cdr3_aa	j_call	clone_size	v_call
CASSLNRVAGEKLFF	TRBJ1-4	NA	TRBV2
CASSGSLRQGRNQPQHF	TRBJ1-5	NA	TRBV6-1
CASSLTQGFGPRRETYEQYF	TRBJ2-7	NA	TRBV28
CASGLGNREDTQYF	TRBJ2-3	once	TRBV12-5
CASSDSGTGVNSDGYTF	TRBJ1-2	once	TRBV11-1
CASSILGGGNTGELFF	TRBJ2-2	NA	TRBV7-6
CASSLPGPGYGYTF	TRBJ1-2	NA	TRBV6-1
CASSPSDRGPYEQYF	TRBJ2-7	NA	TRBV18
CASSTDRGPGANVLTF	TRBJ2-6	NA	TRBV5-8
CASSSRLGGTYEQYF	TRBJ2-7	NA	TRBV4-1
CASSVSLGDYEQYF	TRBJ2-7	few	TRBV9
CASSFRTSGKDTQYF	TRBJ2-3	NA	TRBV7-9
CASSVAGGMAGELFF	TRBJ2-2	NA	TRBV9
CASSKELAVNTGELFF	TRBJ2-2	NA	TRBV6-4
CASSYGQGETQYF	TRBJ2-5	NA	TRBV7-7
CSVEMGQLNTQYF	TRBJ2-3	NA	TRBV29-1
CASSPLGDGAEAFF	TRBJ1-1	once	TRBV27
CASRLLAGRSYEQYF	TRBJ2-7	NA	TRBV27
CASSTRLSSYEQYF	TRBJ2-7	NA	TRBV28
CASSVGRGAFF	TRBJ1-1	NA	TRBV2
CASSLESGANTGELFF	TRBJ2-2	NA	TRBV7-6
CASNPSGSPYNEQFF	TRBJ2-1	NA	TRBV6-1
CASSWYSSTDTQYF	TRBJ2-3	NA	TRBV27
CASSLMAGGNTGELLF	TRBJ2-2	NA	TRBV5-1
CASSQGGGTSRIPQETQYF	TRBJ2-5	NA	TRBV4-1
CASSQDGYGYTF	TRBJ1-2	NA	TRBV7-2